Sequencing of this T cell receptor (beta chain) was carried out in a study of T cell responses to AZD1222 COVID-19 vaccine. The study's findings and limits: Following two doses of AZD1222, Spike-specific TCR breadth and depth rose. Spike was spanned by vaccine-associated CD4 TCRs, which were dominant at 160-218 and 743-854.

The ends were cut back, 3 bases at V and 5 bases at J, with 6 bases in the middle. The CDR3 contains 12 residues. The germline V gene encodes CDR1 SGHTS and CDR2 YDEGEE. As concerns this clone: Its antigen is unknown.

Produced via immunoSEQ multiplex PCR; TCRdb's table is partial and in-frame only. The sample yields some 30,000 clones, less than 90% seen once. The genes are TRBV5-8 and TRBJ1-5, with no clear D. Sequencing used peripheral blood, obtained on day 0 of AZD1222 vaccination. This sequence originates from an adult in good health. CDR3 residues: CASSSIDQPQHF. The CDR3 DNA is TGTGCCAGCAGCTCCATAGATCAGCCCCAGCATTTT.